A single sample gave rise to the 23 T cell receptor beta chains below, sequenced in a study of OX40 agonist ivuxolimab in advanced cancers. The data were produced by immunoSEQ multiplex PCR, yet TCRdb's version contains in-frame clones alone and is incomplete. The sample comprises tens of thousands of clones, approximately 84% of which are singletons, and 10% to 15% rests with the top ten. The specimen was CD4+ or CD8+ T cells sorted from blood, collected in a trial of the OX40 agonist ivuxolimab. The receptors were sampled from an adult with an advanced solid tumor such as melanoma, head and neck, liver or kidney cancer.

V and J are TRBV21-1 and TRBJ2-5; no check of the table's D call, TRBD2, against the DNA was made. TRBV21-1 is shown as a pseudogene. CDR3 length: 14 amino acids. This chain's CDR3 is CASSTTSPEGTQYF. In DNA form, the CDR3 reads TGTGCCAGCAGCACGACTAGCCCCGAGGGGACCCAGTACTTC.

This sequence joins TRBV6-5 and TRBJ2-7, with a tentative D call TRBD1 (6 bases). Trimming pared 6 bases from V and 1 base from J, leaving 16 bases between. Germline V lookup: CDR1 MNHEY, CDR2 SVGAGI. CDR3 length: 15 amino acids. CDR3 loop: CASRWRQDGSYEQYF. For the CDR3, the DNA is TGTGCCAGCAGATGGAGACAGGACGGGTCCTACGAGCAGTACTTC.

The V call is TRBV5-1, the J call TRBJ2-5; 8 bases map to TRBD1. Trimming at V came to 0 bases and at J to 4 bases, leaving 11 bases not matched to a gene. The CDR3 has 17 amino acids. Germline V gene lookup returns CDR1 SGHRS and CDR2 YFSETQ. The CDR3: CASSLVGTGTGGETQYF. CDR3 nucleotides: TGCGCCAGCAGCTTGGTCGGCACCGGGACAGGCGGAGAGACCCAGTACTTC. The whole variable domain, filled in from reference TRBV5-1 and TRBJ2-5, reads KAGVTQTPRYLIKTRGQQVTLSCSPISGHRSVSWYQQTPGQGLQFLFEYFSETQRNKGNFPGRFSGRQFSNSRSEMNVSTLELGDSALYLCASSLVGTGTGGETQYFGPGTRLLVL.

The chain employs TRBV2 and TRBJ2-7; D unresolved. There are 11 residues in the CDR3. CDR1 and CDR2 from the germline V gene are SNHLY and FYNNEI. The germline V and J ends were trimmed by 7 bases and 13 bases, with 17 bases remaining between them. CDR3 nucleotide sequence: TGTGCCAGCACCTTGGAGTTTGGGGAATACTTC. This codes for CASTLEFGEYF.

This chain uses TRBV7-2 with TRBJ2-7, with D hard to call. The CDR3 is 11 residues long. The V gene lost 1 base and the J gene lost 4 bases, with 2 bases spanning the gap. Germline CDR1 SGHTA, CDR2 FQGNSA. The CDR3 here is CASSLEYEQYF. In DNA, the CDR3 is TGTGCCAGCAGCTTAGAATACGAGCAGTACTTC.

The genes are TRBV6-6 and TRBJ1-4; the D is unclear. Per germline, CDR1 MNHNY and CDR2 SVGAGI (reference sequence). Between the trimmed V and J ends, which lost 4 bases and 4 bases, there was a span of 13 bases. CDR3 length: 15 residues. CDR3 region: CASSFRGSLNEKLFF. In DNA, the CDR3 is TGTGCCAGCAGTTTTCGAGGCAGCCTTAATGAAAAACTGTTTTTT.

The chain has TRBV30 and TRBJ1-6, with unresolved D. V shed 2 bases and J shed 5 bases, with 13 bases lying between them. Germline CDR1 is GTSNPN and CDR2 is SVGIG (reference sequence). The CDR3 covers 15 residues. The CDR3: CAWSTRRPNNSPLHF. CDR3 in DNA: TGTGCCTGGAGTACACGCAGGCCCAATAATTCACCCCTCCACTTT.

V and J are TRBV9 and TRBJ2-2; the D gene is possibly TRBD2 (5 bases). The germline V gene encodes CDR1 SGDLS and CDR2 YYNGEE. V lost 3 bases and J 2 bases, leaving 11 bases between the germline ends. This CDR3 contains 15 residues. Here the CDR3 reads CASSALGLNTGELFF. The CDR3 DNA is TGTGCCAGCAGCGCCCTCGGACTTAACACCGGGGAGCTGTTTTTT.

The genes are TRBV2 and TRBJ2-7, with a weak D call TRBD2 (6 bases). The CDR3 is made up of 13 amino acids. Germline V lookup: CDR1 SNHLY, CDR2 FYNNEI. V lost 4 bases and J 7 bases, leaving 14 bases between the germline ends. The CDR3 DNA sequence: TGTGCCAGCAGTGGGGGGGAGGTGGAGGAGCAGTACTTC. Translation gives CASSGGEVEEQYF.

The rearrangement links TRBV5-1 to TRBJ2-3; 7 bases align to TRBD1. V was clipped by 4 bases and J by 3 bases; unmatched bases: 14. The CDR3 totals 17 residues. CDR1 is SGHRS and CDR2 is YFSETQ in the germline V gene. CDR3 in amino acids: CASSQNTDRLGTDTQYF. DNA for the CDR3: TGCGCCAGCAGCCAAAATACGGACAGGCTTGGTACAGATACGCAGTATTTT. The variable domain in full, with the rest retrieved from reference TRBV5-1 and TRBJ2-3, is KAGVTQTPRYLIKTRGQQVTLSCSPISGHRSVSWYQQTPGQGLQFLFEYFSETQRNKGNFPGRFSGRQFSNSRSEMNVSTLELGDSALYLCASSQNTDRLGTDTQYFGPGTRLTVL.

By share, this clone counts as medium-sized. CDR3 amino acids: CAWRDFMNTEAFF. The DNA for the CDR3 is TGTGCCTGGAGGGACTTCATGAACACTGAAGCTTTCTTT. The chain couples TRBV30 to TRBJ1-1; D is uncertain. This CDR3 has 13 amino acids. CDR1 is GTSNPN, CDR2 SVGIG, per germline (reference sequence). V lost 3 bases and J 0 bases, leaving 8 bases between the germline ends.

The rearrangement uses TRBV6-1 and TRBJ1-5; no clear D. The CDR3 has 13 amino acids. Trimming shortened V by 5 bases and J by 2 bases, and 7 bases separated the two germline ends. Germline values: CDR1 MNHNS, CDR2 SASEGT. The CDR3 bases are TGTGCCAGCAGTTCTTTAGGCAATCAGCCCCAGCATTTT. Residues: CASSSLGNQPQHF.

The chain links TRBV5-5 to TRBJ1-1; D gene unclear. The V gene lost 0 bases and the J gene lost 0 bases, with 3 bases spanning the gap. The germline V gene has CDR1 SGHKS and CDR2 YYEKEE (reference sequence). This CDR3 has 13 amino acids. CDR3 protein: CASSLGVNTEAFF. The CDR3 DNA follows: TGTGCCAGCAGCTTGGGTGTGAACACTGAAGCTTTCTTT.

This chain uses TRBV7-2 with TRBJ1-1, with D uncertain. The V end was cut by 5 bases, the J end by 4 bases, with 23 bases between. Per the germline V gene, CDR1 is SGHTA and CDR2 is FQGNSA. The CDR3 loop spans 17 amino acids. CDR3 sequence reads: CASSRPALLRRGTEAFF. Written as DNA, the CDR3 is TGTGCCAGCAGCCGTCCAGCCTTACTGAGACGCGGCACTGAAGCTTTCTTT.

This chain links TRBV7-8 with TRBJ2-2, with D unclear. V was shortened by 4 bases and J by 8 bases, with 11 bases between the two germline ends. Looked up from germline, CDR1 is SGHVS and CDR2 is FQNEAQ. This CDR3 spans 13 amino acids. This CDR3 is CASSSSAAGELFF. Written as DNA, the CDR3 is TGTGCCAGCAGCTCTTCTGCAGCTGGGGAGCTGTTTTTT.

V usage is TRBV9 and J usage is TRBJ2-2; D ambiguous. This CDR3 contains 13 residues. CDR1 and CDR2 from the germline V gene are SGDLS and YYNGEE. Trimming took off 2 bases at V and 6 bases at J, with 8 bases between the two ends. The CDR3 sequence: CASSVSPAGELFF. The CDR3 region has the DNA TGTGCCAGCAGCGTCTCCCCCGCCGGGGAGCTGTTTTTT.

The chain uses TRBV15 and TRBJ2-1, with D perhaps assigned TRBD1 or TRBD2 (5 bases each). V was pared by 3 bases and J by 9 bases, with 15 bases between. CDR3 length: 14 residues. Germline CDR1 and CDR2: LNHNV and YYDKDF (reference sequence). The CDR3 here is CATSRGTSYGEQFF. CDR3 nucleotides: TGTGCCACCAGCAGGGGGACCTCGTATGGTGAGCAGTTCTTC.

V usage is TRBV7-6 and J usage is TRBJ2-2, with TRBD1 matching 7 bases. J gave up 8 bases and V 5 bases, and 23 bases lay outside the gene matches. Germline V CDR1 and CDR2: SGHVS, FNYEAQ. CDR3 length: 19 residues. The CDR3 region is CASSVSNYLPNRGKGELFF. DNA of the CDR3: TGTGCCAGCAGCGTATCTAACTACTTACCGAACAGGGGAAAAGGGGAGCTGTTTTTT. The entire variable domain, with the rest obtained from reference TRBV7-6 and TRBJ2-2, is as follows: GAGVSQSPRYKVTKRGQDVALRCDPISGHVSLYWYRQALGQGPEFLTYFNYEAQQDKSGLPNDRFSAERPEGSISTLTIQRTEQRDSAMYRCASSVSNYLPNRGKGELFFGEGSRLTVL.

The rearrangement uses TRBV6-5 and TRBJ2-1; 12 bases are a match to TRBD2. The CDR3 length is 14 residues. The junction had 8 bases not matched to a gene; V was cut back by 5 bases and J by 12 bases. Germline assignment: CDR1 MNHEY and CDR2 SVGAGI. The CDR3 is CASSERLAGGRQFF. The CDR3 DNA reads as TGTGCCAGCAGTGAGAGGCTAGCGGGAGGGCGGCAGTTCTTC.

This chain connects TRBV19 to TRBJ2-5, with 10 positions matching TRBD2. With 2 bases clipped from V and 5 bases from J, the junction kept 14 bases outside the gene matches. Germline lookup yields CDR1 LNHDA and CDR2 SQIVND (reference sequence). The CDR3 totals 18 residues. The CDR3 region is CASSISSFSAGGLETQYF. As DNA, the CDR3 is TGTGCCAGTAGTATATCTTCCTTCTCAGCGGGAGGGTTGGAGACCCAGTACTTC.

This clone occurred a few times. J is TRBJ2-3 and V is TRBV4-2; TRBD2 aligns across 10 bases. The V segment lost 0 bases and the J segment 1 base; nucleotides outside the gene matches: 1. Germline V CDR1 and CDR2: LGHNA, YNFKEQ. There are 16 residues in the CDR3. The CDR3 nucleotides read TGTGCCAGCAGCCAAGATCTAGCGGGAGGCACAGATACGCAGTATTTT. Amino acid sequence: CASSQDLAGGTDTQYF.

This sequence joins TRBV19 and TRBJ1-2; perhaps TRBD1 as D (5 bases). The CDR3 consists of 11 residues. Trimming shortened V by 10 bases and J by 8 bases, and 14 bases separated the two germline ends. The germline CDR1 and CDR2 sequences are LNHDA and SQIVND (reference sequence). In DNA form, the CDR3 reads TGTGCCACCCTATGGGGGGACGGCTACACCTTC. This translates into CATLWGDGYTF.

DNA for the CDR3: TGTGCCAGCAGTGGGGCGAACACCGGGGAGCTGTTTTTT. Translation gives CASSGANTGELFF. The rearrangement links TRBV6-6 to TRBJ2-2; the D is unclear. Trimming stripped 5 bases from V and 0 bases from J, with 4 bases between. This CDR3 has 13 amino acids. Germline-derived CDR1 and CDR2 are MNHNY and SVGAGI (reference sequence).